This T cell receptor (beta chain) derives from a study of shared clonotypes between healthy human individuals. On the study more broadly: Donor ages ranged 18 to 49 years: a couple of women, a few men.

Per sorted-subset replicate PCR, input was roughly 220 ng DNA, representing about 29,000 T cell genomes. TCRdb keeps only in-frame clones here, not all; method: immunoSEQ multiplex PCR. The repertoire holds just over 2,000,000 clones, with less than 95% as singletons. As for this clone: Within the sample, other DNA sequences also encode this same CDR3.

Naive CD8 isolation took CD45RO-negative cells positively selected for CCR7 and excluded terminally differentiated effector memory CD45RA+ cells. The donors, healthy adults who were HIV-negative, had experienced no recent acute infections or vaccinations. The CDR3 covers 12 residues. Trimming pared 1 base from V and 7 bases from J, leaving 8 bases between. Germline values: CDR1 MGHRA, CDR2 YSYEKL. The J gene is TRBJ2-7, the V gene TRBV4-1; D not certain. The source of this sequence is a man between 18 and 29 years old in good health. What was sequenced was naive CD8+ T cells sorted from blood. CDR3 nucleotides: TGCGCCAGCAGCCAAGCGGGCGGAGAGCAGTACTTC. Translation gives CASSQAGGEQYF.